Below, 20 T cell receptor beta chains from the same sample are listed, as sequenced in a study of Graves' ophthalmopathy and Graves' hyperthyroidism. The authors amplified TCR beta CDR3 regions from RNA transcripts. First-round RT-PCR employed HTBI primers, with a second-round multiplex PCR after it. One entry per CDR3 protein results from TCRdb running MiXCR on the multiplex PCR reads. The sample includes more than 300,000 distinct CDR3 sequences, approximately 15% of them seen just once. The sequenced sample was peripheral blood. The source is a woman between 18 and 30 years old with stable Graves' hyperthyroidism.

This clonotype was found many times. V is TRBV12-3 or TRBV12-4 and J is TRBJ1-1; D gene unclear. The germline V and J ends were trimmed by 6 bases and 5 bases, with 10 bases remaining between them. The CDR3 is made up of 12 amino acids. The CDR3 nucleotides are TGTGCCAGCAGCCCCGTTTGGACTGAAGCTTTCTTT. Amino acids: CASSPVWTEAFF.

This clonotype occurred many times. The chain combines TRBV12-3 or TRBV12-4 with TRBJ1-5, with a possible D match to TRBD1 (5 bases). V lost 2 bases to trimming and J lost 6 bases, with 14 bases between them. The CDR3 length is 15 residues. For the CDR3, the DNA is TGTGCCAGCAGTTTAACGGCAGGGTCTGGTCAGCCCCAGCATTTT. It encodes CASSLTAGSGQPQHF.

This clonotype has a count of ten or more. The CDR3 DNA is TGTGCCAGCAACTCCCCAGGGGACACTGAAGCTTTCTTT. This gives the protein CASNSPGDTEAFF. The rearrangement joins TRBV12-3 or TRBV12-4 to TRBJ1-1; tentatively, D is TRBD1 (6 bases). This CDR3 is built from 13 residues. The V gene lost 7 bases and the J gene lost 3 bases, with 12 bases spanning the gap.

This clonotype has more than one count but fewer than ten. The chain is built from TRBV18 and TRBJ1-1; unclear D gene. Germline-derived CDR1 and CDR2 are KGHSH and LQKENI. V was clipped by 7 bases and J by 1 base, with 10 bases between them. The CDR3 has 13 residues. This CDR3 is CASYPTRNTEAFF. Written as DNA, the CDR3 is TGTGCCAGCTATCCGACACGGAACACTGAAGCTTTCTTT.

This clonotype was recorded many times. As DNA, the CDR3 is TGTGCCAGCAGCTTGCAGGGTACAGACTATGAGCAGTACTTC. Translated, it gives CASSLQGTDYEQYF. The chain links TRBV11-2 to TRBJ2-7; the D call may be TRBD1 or TRBD2 (5 bases each). Germline lookup yields CDR1 SGHAT and CDR2 FQNNGV. Between the trimmed V and J ends, which lost 3 bases and 7 bases, there was a span of 16 bases. CDR3 length: 14 amino acids.

The chain carries TRBV4-2 and TRBJ1-1, with D maybe TRBD1 (6 bases). CDR1 LGHNA and CDR2 YNFKEQ come from the germline V gene. The ends were cut back, 2 bases at V and 11 bases at J, with 18 bases in the middle. CDR3 length: 14 amino acids. The CDR3 spells CASSQHGGAVQAFF. Here the CDR3 DNA reads TGTGCCAGCAGCCAACATGGGGGGGCGGTTCAGGCTTTCTTT.

In this sample, this clonotype turned up many times. This chain uses TRBV6-1 with TRBJ1-1, with unresolved D. CDR3 length: 16 residues. Germline V gene data show CDR1 as MNHNS and CDR2 as SASEGT. V dropped 6 bases and J dropped 4 bases, with 21 bases sitting between them. The CDR3 sequence: CASSQDGRLGPTEAFF. DNA for the CDR3: TGTGCCAGCAGCCAGGACGGACGCCTTGGTCCCACTGAAGCTTTCTTT.

The table lists this clonotype with many counts. The chain combines TRBV12-3 or TRBV12-4 with TRBJ1-5, with D possibly matching TRBD1 (6 bases). This CDR3 comprises 17 residues. V was clipped by 5 bases and J by 2 bases, with 19 bases between them. The CDR3 spells CASSPGHPFRGNQPQHF. The CDR3 bases are TGTGCCAGCAGTCCGGGACACCCGTTCCGGGGCAATCAGCCCCAGCATTTT.

The sample holds many counts of this clonotype. The chain carries TRBV6-5 and TRBJ1-5; no reliable D call. This CDR3 has 13 amino acids. The V end was cut by 5 bases, the J end by 4 bases, with 9 bases between. Germline-derived CDR1 and CDR2 are MNHEY and SVGAGI. CDR3: CASSIPGNQPQHF. CDR3 DNA sequence: TGTGCCAGCAGTATCCCGGGGAATCAGCCCCAGCATTTT.

This clonotype was found many times. V is TRBV2 and J is TRBJ2-7, with 8 nucleotides matching TRBD1. The length of the CDR3 is 12 residues. Trimming removed 4 bases from V and 13 bases from J; junction bases left unmatched: 9. The germline V gene has CDR1 SNHLY and CDR2 FYNNEI. CDR3 loop: CASSARTGLDYF. CDR3 DNA: TGTGCCAGCAGTGCCAGGACAGGGCTTGATTACTTC.

Many counts were recorded for this clonotype. The chain joins TRBV2 to TRBJ1-1; the match to TRBD1 covers 7 bases. Germline assignment: CDR1 SNHLY and CDR2 FYNNEI. V lost 5 bases, J lost 7 bases, and 7 bases stayed unmatched. The CDR3 consists of 13 residues. CDR3 sequence reads: CASSLRQGGEAFF. CDR3 nucleotides: TGTGCCAGCAGTCTAAGACAGGGCGGTGAAGCTTTCTTT. Looking up the rest from reference TRBV2 and TRBJ1-1 gives the full variable domain: EPEVTQTPSHQVTQMGQEVILRCVPISNHLYFYWYRQILGQKVEFLVSFYNNEISEKSEIFDDQFSVERPDGSNFTLKIRSTKLEDSAMYFCASSLRQGGEAFFGQGTRLTVV.

The chain employs TRBV7-8 and TRBJ2-7; 9 bases map to TRBD2. The J segment lost 6 bases and the V segment lost 1 base, leaving 7 bases of the junction unmatched. CDR3 length: 15 amino acids. Germline values: CDR1 SGHVS, CDR2 FQNEAQ. The DNA of the CDR3 is TGTGCCAGCAGCTTAGGGGTAGCGGGAGTCCCCGAGCAGTACTTC. Translating gives CASSLGVAGVPEQYF.

The rearrangement links TRBV2 to TRBJ1-5; TRBD1 matches at 9 bases. J lost 4 bases, V lost 1 base, and 8 bases had no gene match. The length of the CDR3 is 17 residues. CDR1 SNHLY and CDR2 FYNNEI come from the germline V gene. DNA for the CDR3: TGTGCCAGCAGTGAAGGGGGACAGGGAGGAGGAAATCAGCCCCAGCATTTT. This translates into CASSEGGQGGGNQPQHF. The full variable domain, its missing parts supplied by reference TRBV2 and TRBJ1-5, is EPEVTQTPSHQVTQMGQEVILRCVPISNHLYFYWYRQILGQKVEFLVSFYNNEISEKSEIFDDQFSVERPDGSNFTLKIRSTKLEDSAMYFCASSEGGQGGGNQPQHFGDGTRLSIL.

This clonotype came up many times. This rearrangement joins TRBV6-1 to TRBJ2-7; 8 positions agree with TRBD1. The junction had 3 bases not matched to a gene; V was cut back by 2 bases and J by 0 bases. Germline values: CDR1 MNHNS, CDR2 SASEGT. The CDR3 sequence is 15 residues long. The CDR3 protein is CASSETGGSSYEQYF. CDR3 DNA sequence: TGTGCCAGCAGTGAAACAGGGGGGAGCTCCTACGAGCAGTACTTC.

The table lists this clonotype with a few counts. The gene calls are TRBV12-3 or TRBV12-4 and TRBJ2-5; TRBD2 matches at 8 bases. V lost 6 bases and J lost 5; bases outside the gene matches: 8. This CDR3 region has 14 residues. As DNA, the CDR3 is TGTGCCAGCAGGTTTCGGGGGGGCCGGGAGACCCAGTACTTC. It translates to CASRFRGGRETQYF.

This clonotype was seen repeatedly, ten times or more. CDR3 region: CASSLGQGVQETQYF. The CDR3 region has the DNA TGTGCCAGCAGTTTAGGACAGGGGGTACAAGAGACCCAGTACTTC. The chain uses TRBV12-3 or TRBV12-4 and TRBJ2-5; 9 positions match TRBD1. CDR3 size: 15 residues. V lost 1 base, J lost 2 bases, and 2 bases stayed unmatched.

There are a few counts of this clonotype. A much larger clonotype is one base distant, so this may be a read error. The V gene is TRBV7-6, the J gene TRBJ1-1; D remains unclear. Germline V lookup: CDR1 SGHVS, CDR2 FNYEAQ. The CDR3 totals 15 residues. DNA of the CDR3: TGTGCCAGCAGCTTTAATACACTGGATAACACTGAAGCTTCCTTT. It yields the protein CASSFNTLDNTEASF.

This clonotype was observed at least ten times. The chain carries TRBV12-3 or TRBV12-4 and TRBJ2-7, with 8 bases fitting TRBD1. The CDR3 is made up of 15 amino acids. V dropped 6 bases and J dropped 5; count of bases not matched to a gene: 12. The CDR3 bases are TGTGCCAGCAGCCCCGTAGGACAGGGATTCGACGAGCAGTACTTC. This encodes CASSPVGQGFDEQYF.

In this sample, this clonotype turned up many times. This chain joins TRBV6-5 and TRBJ2-7; 7 bases match TRBD1. Germline loops: CDR1 MNHEY, CDR2 SVGAGI. J lost 3 bases, V lost 2 bases, and 7 bases had no gene match. The CDR3 extends over 15 amino acids. CDR3 bases: TGTGCCAGCAGTTACGGCGTGGGACAGATCTACGAGCAGTACTTC. As protein: CASSYGVGQIYEQYF.

V is TRBV5-4 and J is TRBJ2-7; 8 bases are shared with TRBD1. Germline CDR1 and CDR2: SGHNT and YYREEE (reference sequence). The CDR3 loop spans 15 amino acids. J was trimmed by 3 bases and V by 3 bases; bases with no gene match: 8. Here the CDR3 reads CASSSPDRDHYEQYF. The CDR3 nucleotides read TGTGCCAGCAGCTCCCCGGACAGGGACCACTACGAGCAGTACTTC.